This T cell receptor (beta chain) derives from a study of sequential checkpoint blockade in melanoma. Overall study: Patients were randomized 1:1 to nivolumab-then-ipilimumab or ipilimumab-then-nivolumab first-line. After both sequences, patients received maintenance nivolumab.

The CDR3 has 15 amino acids. Germline V gene data show CDR1 as LNHDA and CDR2 as SQIVND (reference sequence). V gave up 6 bases and J gave up 3 bases; unmatched junction bases: 9. Treatment denoted: randomized to nivolumab then ipilimumab (arm A) or the reverse (arm B). Sorted cells were live CD3+CD8+, lacking CD19 and CD56, from PBMCs. The assay was immunoSEQ multiplex PCR, and TCRdb's table has in-frame clones only and misses some. The table lists some 15,000 clones, around 92% of them singletons. The sample in question was CD8+ T cells sorted from blood (inferred from file names), obtained from a patient given nivolumab and ipilimumab in sequence. The sequence was collected from a human donor with melanoma. This rearrangement joins TRBV19 to TRBJ2-7; 9 bases fit TRBD1. The CDR3 nucleotides are TGTGCCAGTAGAGCAACAGGGGGCCCCCTCTACGAGCAGTACTTC. It encodes CASRATGGPLYEQYF.